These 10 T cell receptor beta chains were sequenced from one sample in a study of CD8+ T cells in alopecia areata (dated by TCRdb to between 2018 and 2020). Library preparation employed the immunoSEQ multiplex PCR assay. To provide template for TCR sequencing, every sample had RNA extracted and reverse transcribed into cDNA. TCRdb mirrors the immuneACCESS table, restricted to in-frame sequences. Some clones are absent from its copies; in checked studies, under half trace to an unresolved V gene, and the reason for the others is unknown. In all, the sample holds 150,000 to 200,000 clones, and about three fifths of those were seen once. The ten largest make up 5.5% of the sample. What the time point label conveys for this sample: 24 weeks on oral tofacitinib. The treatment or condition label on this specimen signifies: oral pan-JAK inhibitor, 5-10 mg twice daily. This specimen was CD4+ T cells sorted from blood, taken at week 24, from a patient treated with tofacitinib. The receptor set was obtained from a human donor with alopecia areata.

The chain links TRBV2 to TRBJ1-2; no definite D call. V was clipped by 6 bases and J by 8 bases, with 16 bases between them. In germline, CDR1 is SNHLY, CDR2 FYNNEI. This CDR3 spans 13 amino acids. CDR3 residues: CASRRPGPGGYTF. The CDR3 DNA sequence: TGTGCCAGCAGGCGCCCGGGTCCCGGAGGCTACACCTTC.

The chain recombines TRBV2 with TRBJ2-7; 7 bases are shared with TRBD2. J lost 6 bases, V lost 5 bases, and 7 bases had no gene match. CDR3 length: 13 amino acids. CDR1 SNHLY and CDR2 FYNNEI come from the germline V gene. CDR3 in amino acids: CASSRGGGREQYF. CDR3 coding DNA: TGTGCCAGCAGTCGCGGGGGAGGGCGCGAGCAGTACTTC.

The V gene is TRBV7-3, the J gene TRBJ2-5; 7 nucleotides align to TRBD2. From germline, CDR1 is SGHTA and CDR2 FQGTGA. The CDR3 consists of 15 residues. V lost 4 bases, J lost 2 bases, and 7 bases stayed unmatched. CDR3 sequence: CASSSGGLDQETQYF. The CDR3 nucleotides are TGTGCCAGCAGCTCGGGAGGTCTGGATCAAGAGACCCAGTACTTC.

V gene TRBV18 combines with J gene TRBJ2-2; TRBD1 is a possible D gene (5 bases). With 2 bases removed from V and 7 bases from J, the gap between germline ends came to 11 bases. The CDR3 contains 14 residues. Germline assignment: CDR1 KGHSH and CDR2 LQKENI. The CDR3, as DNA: TGTGCCAGCTCACCAAGACAGAGCATCGGGGAGCTGTTTTTT. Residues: CASSPRQSIGELFF.

The chain's CDR3 is CASSHTAGGQETQYF. Here the CDR3 DNA reads TGTGCCAGCAGTCACACGGCGGGGGGGCAGGAGACCCAGTACTTC. The chain employs TRBV6-5 and TRBJ2-5; 9 nucleotides align to TRBD2. Looked up from germline, CDR1 is MNHEY and CDR2 is SVGAGI. V shed 5 bases, J shed 5 bases, and the junction held 9 bases outside the gene matches. CDR3 size: 15 residues.

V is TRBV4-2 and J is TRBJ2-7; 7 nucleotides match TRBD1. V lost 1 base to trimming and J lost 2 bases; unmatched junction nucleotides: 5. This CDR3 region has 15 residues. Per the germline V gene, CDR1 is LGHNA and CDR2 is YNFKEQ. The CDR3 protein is CASSQGTGGPYEQYF. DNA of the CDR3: TGTGCCAGCAGCCAAGGGACAGGTGGGCCCTACGAGCAGTACTTC.

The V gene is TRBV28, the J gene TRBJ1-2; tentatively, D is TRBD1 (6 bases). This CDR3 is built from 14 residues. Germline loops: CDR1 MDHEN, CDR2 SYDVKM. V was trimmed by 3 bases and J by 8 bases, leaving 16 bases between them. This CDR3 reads CASSLLQGRRGYTF. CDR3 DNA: TGTGCCAGCAGTTTGCTACAGGGCCGACGGGGCTACACCTTC.

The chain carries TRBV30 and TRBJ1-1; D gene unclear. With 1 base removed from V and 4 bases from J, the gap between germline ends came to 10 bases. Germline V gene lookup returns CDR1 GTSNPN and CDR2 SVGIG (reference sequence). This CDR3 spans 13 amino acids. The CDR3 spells CAWSEEGATEAFF. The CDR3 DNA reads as TGTGCCTGGAGTGAGGAGGGAGCCACTGAAGCTTTCTTT.

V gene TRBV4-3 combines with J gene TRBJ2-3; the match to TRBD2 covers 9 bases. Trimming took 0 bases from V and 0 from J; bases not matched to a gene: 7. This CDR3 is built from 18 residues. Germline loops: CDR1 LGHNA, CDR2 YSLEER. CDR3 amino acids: CASSQDRAGGTSTDTQYF. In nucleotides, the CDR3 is TGCGCCAGCAGCCAAGATCGCGCGGGGGGGACTAGCACAGATACGCAGTATTTT.

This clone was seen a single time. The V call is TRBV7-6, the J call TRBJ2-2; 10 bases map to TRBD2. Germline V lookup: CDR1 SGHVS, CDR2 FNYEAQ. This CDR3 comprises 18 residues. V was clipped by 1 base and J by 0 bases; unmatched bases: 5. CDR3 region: CASSLGRAGGSNTGELFF. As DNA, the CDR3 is TGTGCCAGCAGCTTAGGAAGAGCGGGAGGGTCGAACACCGGGGAGCTGTTTTTT.